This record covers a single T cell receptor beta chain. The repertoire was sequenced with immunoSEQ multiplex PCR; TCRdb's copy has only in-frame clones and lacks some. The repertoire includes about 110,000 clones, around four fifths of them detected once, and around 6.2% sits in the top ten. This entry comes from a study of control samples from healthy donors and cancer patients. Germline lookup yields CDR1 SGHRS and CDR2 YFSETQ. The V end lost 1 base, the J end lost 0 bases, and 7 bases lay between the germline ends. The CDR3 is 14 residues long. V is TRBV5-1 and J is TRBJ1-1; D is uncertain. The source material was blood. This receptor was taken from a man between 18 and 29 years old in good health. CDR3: CASSLTDVNTEAFF. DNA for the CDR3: TGCGCCAGCAGCTTGACGGATGTGAACACTGAAGCTTTCTTT.